The clone carrying this TCR beta chain was observed a handful of times. Its antigen is not identified. Primers: 60 Vbeta forward and 13 Jbeta reverse. The repertoire was sequenced with immunoSEQ multiplex PCR; TCRdb's copy has only in-frame clones and lacks some. This table holds 75,000 to 90,000 clones, less than 85% found once. The record originates from a study of cytomegalovirus exposure and HLA in healthy donors. The germline gives CDR1 MNHNS, CDR2 SASEGT. The junction had 6 bases not matched to a gene; V was cut back by 4 bases and J by 5 bases. CDR3 length: 17 residues. Study-level findings and limits: Generally TCR sequences proved uncommon, though certain public TCRs appeared in numerous donors.

The V gene is TRBV6-1, the J gene TRBJ2-2; TRBD2 matches 14 bases. This sequence originates from a man aged 55 to 70 in good health and CMV-seronegative. Material: PBMCs. The CDR3 reads CASSAATSGGETGELFF. The CDR3 region has the DNA TGTGCCAGCAGTGCAGCGACTAGCGGGGGGGAAACCGGGGAGCTGTTTTTT.